The T cell receptor (beta chain) under discussion was sequenced for a study of T cells in Graves' hyperthyroidism and ophthalmopathy. Whole-study results and caveats: Ophthalmopathy got predicted by the model a median around six months before its onset.

Researchers amplified the TCR beta CDR3 regions from RNA transcripts. When the TCR CDR3 underwent first-round RT-PCR, the HTBI primer set was used. TCRdb re-called the multiplex PCR reads through MiXCR, storing one row per CDR3 protein. The table records hundreds of thousands of distinct CDR3 sequences, approximately 19% of them present only once. V dropped 1 base and J dropped 4 bases, with 10 bases sitting between them. CDR1 and CDR2 (germline): LGHDT, YNNKEL (reference sequence). The CDR3 is 14 amino acids. Hyperthyroidism, newly diagnosed and lasting under 2 months, affected patients aged 18 to 65. Diagnoses used clinical symptoms, serum thyroxine and TRAb, thyroid ultrasound and orbital computed tomography. The blood sample was taken at first hyperthyroidism diagnosis, before any ophthalmopathy symptoms. This clonotype was recorded many times. What it binds is not known.

This TCR was sampled from a woman aged 45-65 years with Graves' hyperthyroidism that later progressed to Graves' ophthalmopathy. The specimen sequenced was blood. The rearrangement uses TRBV3-1 and TRBJ1-1, with D maybe TRBD1 (5 bases). The CDR3 DNA follows: TGTGCCAGCAGCCAAGTTGGGGGAGTCACTGAAGCTTTCTTT. It encodes CASSQVGGVTEAFF. Variable domain in full (rest from reference TRBV3-1 and TRBJ1-1): DTAVSQTPKYLVTQMGNDKSIKCEQNLGHDTMYWYKQDSKKFLKIMFSYNNKELIINETVPNRFSPKSPDKAHLNLHINSLELGDSAVYFCASSQVGGVTEAFFGQGTRLTVV.